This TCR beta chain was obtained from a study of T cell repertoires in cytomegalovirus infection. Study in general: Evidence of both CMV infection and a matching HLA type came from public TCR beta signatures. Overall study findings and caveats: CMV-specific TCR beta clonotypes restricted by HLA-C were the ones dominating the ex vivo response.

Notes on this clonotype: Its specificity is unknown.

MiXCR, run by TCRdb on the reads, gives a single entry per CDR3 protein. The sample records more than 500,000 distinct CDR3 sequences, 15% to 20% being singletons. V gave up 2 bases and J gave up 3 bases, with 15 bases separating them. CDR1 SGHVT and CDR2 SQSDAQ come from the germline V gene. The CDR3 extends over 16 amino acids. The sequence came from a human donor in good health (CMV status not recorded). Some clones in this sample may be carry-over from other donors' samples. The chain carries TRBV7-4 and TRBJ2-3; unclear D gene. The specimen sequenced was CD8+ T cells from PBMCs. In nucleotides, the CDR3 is TGTGCCAGCAGCTTATCGCGGTTCGAACCAACAGATACGCAGTATTTT. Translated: CASSLSRFEPTDTQYF.